This T cell receptor (beta chain) was sequenced for a study of molecular identifiers for immune sequencing clone quantification. A CD8+CD4-CCR7+CD45RA+ gate was used to sort naive CD8 T cells. Each CDR3 protein gets one entry after TCRdb re-called the PCR reads with MiXCR. The table lists roughly 320,000 distinct CDR3 sequences, roughly 23% of them singletons. Trimming pared 5 bases from V and 8 bases from J, leaving 18 bases between. This CDR3 comprises 15 residues. This clonotype was recorded many times. The V call is TRBV12-3 or TRBV12-4, the J call TRBJ1-4; weak D call: TRBD1 (5 bases). The sequence was collected from a human donor in good health. Some libraries in this study had Jurkat cell RNA spiked in. Sequencing used naive CD8+ T cells from blood, with Jurkat cell RNA spiked in. Subset denoted: FACS-sorted CD8+CD4-CCR7+CD45RA+ naive T cells. The CDR3 DNA follows: TGTGCCAGCAGTCCAAAGGGGCAGGGTGCGGAAAAACTGTTTTTT. Amino acids: CASSPKGQGAEKLFF.